The 8 T cell receptor beta chains given below trace back to one sample, sequenced in a study of PD-L1 blockade in urothelial cancer. Profiled with immunoSEQ multiplex PCR; TCRdb holds only in-frame clones, not every one. The table records 56,000 or so clones, roughly 84% of them present only once. The sequenced sample was PBMCs, obtained around atezolizumab (anti-PD-L1) treatment. These receptors all come from a man aged 45-60 years with urothelial cancer.

A single count supports this clone. The chain carries TRBV28 and TRBJ2-3; 14 bases match TRBD2. The CDR3 has 16 amino acids. The ends lost 3 bases at V and 6 bases at J; junction bases unmatched: 5. The germline CDR1 and CDR2 sequences are MDHEN and SYDVKM. The CDR3 coding sequence is TGTGCCAGCAGTTTGACTAGCGGGGGGGTGGGGGATACGCAGTATTTT. This codes for CASSLTSGGVGDTQYF.

The rearrangement joins TRBV9 to TRBJ2-3; possible D gene TRBD2, 5 bases. V was pared by 5 bases and J by 6 bases, with 10 bases between. The CDR3 covers 12 residues. Germline loops: CDR1 SGDLS, CDR2 YYNGEE. As DNA, the CDR3 is TGTGCCAGCAGGGGAGTGGCCGATACGCAGTATTTT. Residues: CASRGVADTQYF.

This rearrangement joins TRBV5-1 to TRBJ2-1; 10 positions match TRBD1. The junction had 0 bases not matched to a gene; V was cut back by 0 bases and J by 3 bases. This CDR3 region has 15 residues. CDR1 SGHRS and CDR2 YFSETQ come from the germline V gene. The CDR3 region is CASSLGTGGYNEQFF. CDR3 DNA sequence: TGCGCCAGCAGCTTGGGGACAGGGGGCTACAATGAGCAGTTCTTC.

The chain joins TRBV7-2 to TRBJ1-6; D gene ambiguous. V dropped 5 bases and J dropped 6 bases, with 5 bases sitting between them. Germline V gene sequence: CDR1 SGHTA, CDR2 FQGNSA. There are 12 residues in the CDR3. The DNA of the CDR3 is TGTGCCAGCAGCCCCTCTAATTCACCCCTCCACTTT. Amino acids: CASSPSNSPLHF.

The CDR3 protein is CASTGTSGRKYQETQYF. The DNA for the CDR3 is TGTGCCAGTACGGGGACTAGCGGGAGGAAGTACCAAGAGACCCAGTACTTC. The genes are TRBV6-4 and TRBJ2-5; 15 nucleotides agree with TRBD2. Per the germline V gene, CDR1 is MRHNA and CDR2 is SNTAGT. The CDR3 is 17 amino acids. Trimming cost V 9 bases and J 0 bases; bases outside gene matches: 8.

The genes are TRBV19 and TRBJ1-5; possible D gene TRBD1, 5 bases. CDR3 length: 17 amino acids. Per germline, CDR1 LNHDA and CDR2 SQIVND (reference sequence). V lost 0 bases, J lost 1 base, and 13 bases lay in between. CDR3 nucleotides: TGTGCCAGTAGTATAGAAAGAAGGGGTGCGAGCAATCAGCCCCAGCATTTT. Translated, it gives CASSIERRGASNQPQHF.

The chain uses TRBV10-3 and TRBJ2-7; D is possibly TRBD1 (6 bases). The CDR3 extends over 13 amino acids. The V gene's germline CDR1 is ENHRY and CDR2 SYGVKD. The germline V and J ends were trimmed by 8 bases and 2 bases, with 13 bases remaining between them. Here the CDR3 DNA reads TGTGCCATCCGCCCGGCAGGGGCCTACGAGCAGTACTTC. Its protein is CAIRPAGAYEQYF.

The rearrangement joins TRBV28 to TRBJ2-7, with 8 bases matching TRBD2. Trimming took 1 base from V and 3 from J; bases not matched to a gene: 5. CDR3 size: 15 residues. Germline assignment: CDR1 MDHEN and CDR2 SYDVKM. The CDR3 DNA sequence: TGTGCCAGCAGTTTATCGACTAGCGAGAGCTACGAGCAGTACTTC. The encoded protein is CASSLSTSESYEQYF.